One sample yielded the 22 T cell receptor beta chains listed below, sequenced in a study of T cells after yellow fever vaccination. TCRdb reanalysed the 5' RACE reads using MiXCR and keeps one entry per CDR3 protein. The table has about 260,000 distinct CDR3 sequences, 5.2% seen once; the top ten hold more than 3%. The sample here was CD4+ T cells sorted from PBMCs, taken on the day of the yellow fever booster vaccination. The receptor source for this set is a man aged 18 to 30 who received the YFV17D yellow fever vaccine.

This chain joins TRBV7-2 and TRBJ2-2; D is possibly TRBD1 or TRBD2 (6 bases each). The CDR3 consists of 16 residues. Germline CDR1 SGHTA, CDR2 FQGNSA. Trimming removed 4 bases at V and 4 bases at J, with 16 bases between. CDR3 in amino acids: CASSSAFGGGTGELFF. CDR3 in DNA: TGTGCCAGCAGCTCCGCGTTCGGAGGGGGCACCGGGGAGCTGTTTTTT.

This clonotype was counted many times. V is TRBV7-2 and J is TRBJ2-5; D call uncertain. The CDR3 spans 16 residues. CDR1 is SGHTA and CDR2 is FQGNSA in the germline V gene. Trimming stripped 1 base from V and 0 bases from J, with 12 bases between. The CDR3: CASSLVGGSYQETQYF. CDR3 DNA: TGTGCCAGCAGCTTAGTGGGTGGCTCGTACCAAGAGACCCAGTACTTC.

A few counts support this clonotype. The chain uses TRBV9 and TRBJ2-3; D is uncertain. The germline V gene has CDR1 SGDLS and CDR2 YYNGEE. The germline V and J ends were trimmed by 4 bases and 0 bases, with 15 bases remaining between them. The CDR3 loop spans 16 amino acids. The CDR3 sequence: CASSPSLRTSTDTQYF. CDR3 bases: TGTGCCAGCAGCCCCAGCTTACGTACAAGCACAGATACGCAGTATTTT.

This clonotype was found many times. This chain connects TRBV6-5 to TRBJ2-2, with D possibly being TRBD2 (5 bases). Germline assignment: CDR1 MNHEY and CDR2 SVGAGI. This CDR3 is 16 amino acids long. V shed 1 base and J shed 0 bases, with 9 bases lying between them. CDR3 loop: CASSYWAGSNTGELFF. The CDR3 DNA reads as TGTGCCAGCAGTTACTGGGCGGGCTCGAACACCGGGGAGCTGTTTTTT.

Many counts were recorded for this clonotype. The chain joins TRBV7-2 to TRBJ2-1, with D perhaps matching TRBD2 (5 bases). The CDR3 runs to 15 residues. With 5 bases removed from V and 1 base from J, the gap between germline ends came to 12 bases. The germline gives CDR1 SGHTA, CDR2 FQGNSA. DNA for the CDR3: TGTGCCAGCAGCGGACGGACGGGATCCTACAATGAGCAGTTCTTC. Amino acids: CASSGRTGSYNEQFF.

This clonotype has ten or more counts. CDR3 DNA sequence: TGCGCCAGCAGCGTTCGGGGGGAAGAGACCCAGTACTTC. It codes for CASSVRGEETQYF. This sequence joins TRBV5-1 and TRBJ2-5, with 7 nucleotides matching TRBD2. CDR1 and CDR2 from the germline V gene are SGHRS and YFSETQ. The V segment lost 4 bases and the J segment 3 bases; nucleotides outside the gene matches: 3. The CDR3 has 13 residues.

This clonotype appeared a few times. The chain has TRBV7-3 and TRBJ1-6; weak D call: TRBD1 (6 bases). Per the germline V gene, CDR1 is SGHTA and CDR2 is FQGTGA. The CDR3 runs 14 residues. Trimming removed 4 bases from V and 6 bases from J, with 10 bases in between. In nucleotides, the CDR3 is TGTGCCAGCAGCTCGCAGGGGACTAATTCACCCCTCCACTTT. It codes for CASSSQGTNSPLHF.

This clonotype showed up just a few times. The rearrangement links TRBV20-1 to TRBJ2-2, with 7 bases aligning to TRBD1. The CDR3 totals 15 residues. V shed 4 bases, J shed 2 bases, and the junction held 7 bases outside the gene matches. In germline, CDR1 is DFQATT, CDR2 SNEGSKA (reference sequence). The CDR3 loop is CSAKRDSFNTGELFF. CDR3 coding DNA: TGCAGTGCTAAAAGGGACAGCTTTAACACCGGGGAGCTGTTTTTT.

This clonotype occurred a few times. This rearrangement joins TRBV9 to TRBJ1-2; TRBD1 matches 7 bases. Trimming cost V 3 bases and J 4 bases; bases outside gene matches: 9. CDR3 size: 15 residues. CDR1 and CDR2 (germline): SGDLS, YYNGEE. CDR3: CASSASTGIFYGYTF. CDR3 DNA: TGTGCCAGCAGCGCGTCGACAGGGATTTTCTATGGCTACACCTTC.

This clonotype was recorded at least ten times. V and J are TRBV7-3 and TRBJ2-2; D remains unclear. This CDR3 is built from 13 residues. Germline V gene sequence: CDR1 SGHTA, CDR2 FQGTGA. V shed 4 bases and J shed 0 bases, with 3 bases lying between them. Here the CDR3 DNA reads TGTGCCAGCAGCTCCGCGAACACCGGGGAGCTGTTTTTT. Its protein product is CASSSANTGELFF.

The V call is TRBV7-3, the J call TRBJ2-3; no reliable D call. Germline CDR1 is SGHTA and CDR2 is FQGTGA. Trimming stripped 1 base from V and 3 bases from J, with 11 bases between. The CDR3 length is 15 residues. CDR3 loop: CASSLNGLWTDTQYF. DNA for the CDR3: TGTGCCAGCAGCTTAAATGGGCTCTGGACAGATACGCAGTATTTT.

V is TRBV5-1 and J is TRBJ2-3; 13 bases are shared with TRBD2. The CDR3 sequence is 16 residues long. Germline-derived CDR1 and CDR2 are SGHRS and YFSETQ. The V gene end was trimmed by 5 bases and the J gene end by 4 bases; junction bases not matched to a gene: 7. CDR3 protein: CASRLLAGGQADTQYF. The DNA of the CDR3 is TGCGCCAGCAGGTTACTAGCGGGGGGGCAAGCAGATACGCAGTATTTT.

At least ten counts were recorded for this clonotype. CDR3 bases: TGCGCCAGCAGCTTGGGCCACCCCGAAAACATTCAGTACTTC. It translates to CASSLGHPENIQYF. The chain combines TRBV5-1 with TRBJ2-4; D gene uncertain. The V gene lost 0 bases and the J gene lost 5 bases, with 9 bases spanning the gap. Per germline, CDR1 SGHRS and CDR2 YFSETQ. CDR3 size: 14 residues.

The rearrangement links TRBV7-2 to TRBJ2-7; D is uncertain. Trimming cost V 4 bases and J 6 bases, with 7 bases left between them. The CDR3 spans 11 residues. Germline loops: CDR1 SGHTA, CDR2 FQGNSA. The CDR3 nucleotides are TGTGCCAGCAGCTCCGGCCCCGAGCAGTACTTC. It encodes CASSSGPEQYF.

This clonotype was observed a few times. The chain is built from TRBV3-1 and TRBJ1-1; TRBD1 might be the D (6 bases). Trimming left V 5 bases short and J 1 base short, with 11 bases between. This CDR3 is 14 amino acids long. Germline values: CDR1 LGHDT, CDR2 YNNKEL (reference sequence). In nucleotides, the CDR3 is TGTGCCAGCAGCAGTAGGGGGGGGAACACTGAAGCTTTCTTT. Translated: CASSSRGGNTEAFF.

This clonotype occurred a few times. The chain uses TRBV3-1 and TRBJ2-5; D gene ambiguous. V shed 4 bases and J shed 3 bases, with 18 bases lying between them. This CDR3 comprises 16 residues. CDR1 and CDR2 (germline): LGHDT, YNNKEL (reference sequence). The CDR3 loop is CASSLAESSGEETQYF. As DNA, the CDR3 is TGTGCCAGCAGCCTAGCTGAATCTTCCGGAGAAGAGACCCAGTACTTC.

This clonotype was counted between two and nine times. The V gene is TRBV12-3 or TRBV12-4, the J gene TRBJ2-7; 8 bases map to TRBD1. The CDR3 extends over 15 amino acids. V dropped 3 bases and J dropped 4; count of bases not matched to a gene: 8. CDR3: CASSFLPGGAYEQYF. As DNA, the CDR3 is TGTGCCAGCAGTTTTCTCCCAGGGGGCGCGTACGAGCAGTACTTC.

This clonotype has ten or more counts. The V gene is TRBV20-1, the J gene TRBJ1-5, with TRBD1 as a possible D gene (6 bases). Germline V gene data show CDR1 as DFQATT and CDR2 as SNEGSKA (reference sequence). V lost 6 bases, J lost 3 bases, and 12 bases lay in between. The CDR3 is made up of 13 amino acids. The CDR3 loop is CSARQVNNQPQHF. CDR3 nucleotide sequence: TGCAGTGCCCGACAGGTGAACAATCAGCCCCAGCATTTT.

The rearrangement links TRBV5-1 to TRBJ2-5; 10 nucleotides line up with TRBD1. V lost 0 bases, J lost 3 bases, and 2 bases stayed unmatched. The CDR3 extends over 15 amino acids. CDR1 is SGHRS and CDR2 is YFSETQ in the germline V gene. For the CDR3, the DNA is TGCGCCAGCAGCTTGGACGGGACAGGGGAAGAGACCCAGTACTTC. This codes for CASSLDGTGEETQYF.

This clonotype came up many times. J is TRBJ1-1 and V is TRBV11-2; D is undetermined. Per germline, CDR1 SGHAT and CDR2 FQNNGV. The CDR3 runs 12 residues. Trimming removed 5 bases at V and 5 bases at J, with 9 bases between. The CDR3 loop is CASSAMGTEAFF. CDR3 DNA: TGTGCCAGCAGCGCTATGGGAACTGAAGCTTTCTTT.

The table lists this clonotype with a few counts. The chain links TRBV14 to TRBJ2-5; D might be TRBD2 (6 bases). Looked up from germline, CDR1 is SGHDN and CDR2 is FVKESK. V lost 1 base to trimming and J lost 1 base, with 16 bases between them. The CDR3 spans 17 residues. CDR3 residues: CASSQAGLISGQETQYF. In nucleotides, the CDR3 is TGTGCCAGCAGCCAAGCCGGACTCATTAGCGGCCAAGAGACCCAGTACTTC. Full variable domain (missing parts from reference TRBV14 and TRBJ2-5): EAGVTQFPSHSVIEKGQTVTLRCDPISGHDNLYWYRRVMGKEIKFLLHFVKESKQDESGMPNNRFLAERTGGTYSTLKVQPAELEDSGVYFCASSQAGLISGQETQYFGPGTRLLVL.

There are a few counts of this clonotype. The chain combines TRBV18 with TRBJ2-3, with 9 bases identical to TRBD2. V shed 5 bases and J 2 bases; nucleotides not matched to a gene: 5. CDR1 is KGHSH and CDR2 is LQKENI in the germline V gene. This CDR3 has 15 amino acids. CDR3 in DNA: TGTGCCAGCTCAACGGGACTAGCTACCACAGATACGCAGTATTTT. Residues: CASSTGLATTDTQYF.